A single sample gave rise to the 20 T cell receptor beta chains below, sequenced in a study of cytomegalovirus exposure and HLA in healthy donors. The study ran its PCR with 60 Vbeta and 13 Jbeta primers. Measured with immunoSEQ multiplex PCR; TCRdb has only the in-frame clones, and not every one. The sample has 95,000 to 150,000 clones; roughly 83% are singletons. The source material was PBMCs. The receptors shown here come from a man between 18 and 35 years old in good health and CMV-seropositive.

The genes are TRBV7-2 and TRBJ2-6, with D possibly matching TRBD2 (5 bases). The V gene's germline CDR1 is SGHTA and CDR2 FQGNSA. The ends were cut back, 5 bases at V and 1 base at J, with 9 bases in the middle. The CDR3 is made up of 15 amino acids. The CDR3 nucleotides read TGTGCCAGCAGCCAGGACTTTTCTGGGGCCAACGTCCTGACTTTC. Translated, it gives CASSQDFSGANVLTF.

The chain joins TRBV11-2 to TRBJ1-6, with a tentative D call TRBD1 (6 bases). V lost 8 bases to trimming and J lost 6 bases, with 14 bases between them. The CDR3 is 14 residues long. Germline CDR1 and CDR2: SGHAT and FQNNGV. This CDR3 reads CASLGTGINSPLHF. As DNA, the CDR3 is TGTGCCAGCCTGGGTACAGGGATTAATTCACCCCTCCACTTT.

V usage is TRBV7-9 and J usage is TRBJ2-7, with D unclear. The CDR3 consists of 15 residues. Between the trimmed V and J ends, which lost 4 bases and 1 base, there was a span of 14 bases. Germline V gene lookup returns CDR1 SEHNR and CDR2 FQNEAQ (reference sequence). DNA of the CDR3: TGTGCCAGCAGCTCGCCGAAGAGCGTTTCCTACGAGCAGTACTTC. The encoded protein is CASSSPKSVSYEQYF. Filled out from reference TRBV7-9 and TRBJ2-7, the complete variable domain reads DTGVSQNPRHKITKRGQNVTFRCDPISEHNRLYWYRQTLGQGPEFLTYFQNEAQLEKSRLLSDRFSAERPKGSFSTLEIQRTEQGDSAMYLCASSSPKSVSYEQYFGPGTRLTVT.

This clone was seen only once. This sequence joins TRBV10-3 and TRBJ1-2, with a tentative D call TRBD1 (5 bases). V dropped 5 bases and J dropped 0 bases, with 16 bases sitting between them. The CDR3 has 16 residues. Germline CDR1 and CDR2: ENHRY and SYGVKD. The CDR3 loop reads CAISTTGGRSNYGYTF. The CDR3 DNA reads as TGTGCCATCAGTACGACCGGGGGACGGTCTAACTATGGCTACACCTTC.

The rearrangement joins TRBV9 to TRBJ2-2, with 8 bases identical to TRBD2. Germline V gives CDR1 SGDLS, CDR2 YYNGEE. This CDR3 has 15 residues. Losses at the gene ends were 7 bases for V and 5 bases for J; bases not matched to a gene: 10. The CDR3 protein is CASASSGGGTGELFF. The CDR3 DNA reads TGTGCCAGCGCCAGCAGCGGGGGCGGAACCGGGGAGCTGTTTTTT.

The chain has TRBV18 and TRBJ2-3; TRBD1 agrees at 8 bases. This CDR3 is 15 amino acids long. CDR1 and CDR2 (germline): KGHSH, LQKENI. The trim removed 6 bases at V and 1 base at J, leaving 6 bases unmatched. CDR3: CASSPTGAGTDTQYF. CDR3 bases: TGTGCCAGCTCGCCGACAGGGGCTGGCACAGATACGCAGTATTTT.

The rearrangement uses TRBV30 and TRBJ2-7, with 7 bases identical to TRBD1. Germline V lookup: CDR1 GTSNPN, CDR2 SVGIG (reference sequence). With V trimmed by 0 bases and J by 1 base, 6 bases remained unmatched. CDR3 length: 15 residues. The CDR3 coding sequence is TGTGCCTGGAGTGTAGCCCTGGGACAGTCCTACGAGCAGTACTTC. It is translated as CAWSVALGQSYEQYF.

This clone has only one observation. The V and J genes are TRBV7-8 and TRBJ1-1, with 7 bases matching TRBD1. Germline V gene sequence: CDR1 SGHVS, CDR2 FQNEAQ. This CDR3 spans 15 amino acids. The ends lost 4 bases at V and 1 base at J; junction bases unmatched: 6. CDR3 in DNA: TGTGCCAGCAGCTCCGACAGGGTGGCGAACACTGAAGCTTTCTTT. It encodes CASSSDRVANTEAFF.

The chain has TRBV4-1 and TRBJ1-5, with 9 bases fitting TRBD1. Losses at the gene ends were 2 bases for V and 5 bases for J; bases not matched to a gene: 4. The CDR3 spans 15 residues. Germline V lookup: CDR1 MGHRA, CDR2 YSYEKL. CDR3 loop: CASSQFWTGDQPQHF. CDR3 DNA sequence: TGCGCCAGCAGCCAATTTTGGACAGGGGATCAGCCCCAGCATTTT.

This chain uses TRBV5-4 with TRBJ2-1; 8 positions agree with TRBD2. CDR1 is SGHNT and CDR2 is YYREEE in the germline V gene (reference sequence). V was pared by 4 bases and J by 9 bases, with 9 bases of the junction left unmatched. The length of the CDR3 is 14 residues. The DNA for the CDR3 is TGTGCCAGCAGCCCGGGGGGGATTGTTCCTGAGCAGTTCTTC. Protein: CASSPGGIVPEQFF.

CDR3 in amino acids: CATGQGSSYEQYF. Here the CDR3 DNA reads TGTGCCACCGGACAGGGTTCCTCCTACGAGCAGTACTTC. The rearrangement uses TRBV2 and TRBJ2-7; TRBD1 matches 8 bases. The CDR3 length is 13 residues. J gave up 0 bases and V 10 bases, and 5 bases lay outside the gene matches. Germline V gene data show CDR1 as SNHLY and CDR2 as FYNNEI.

The CDR3: CASSYSTGSNSPLHF. CDR3 sequence (DNA): TGTGCCAGCTCATATTCAACAGGGTCCAATTCACCCCTCCACTTT. The chain recombines TRBV18 with TRBJ1-6; TRBD1 might be the D (6 bases). Germline V CDR1 and CDR2: KGHSH, LQKENI. This CDR3 has 15 residues. Trimming shortened V by 5 bases and J by 7 bases, and 15 bases separated the two germline ends.

V usage is TRBV4-1 and J usage is TRBJ1-2; D unresolved. Germline V gene sequence: CDR1 MGHRA, CDR2 YSYEKL. The V and J ends lost 0 bases and 0 bases respectively, with 11 bases between them. The CDR3 has 16 amino acids. CDR3 in DNA: TGCGCCAGCAGCCAAGAAGGAGGGCCTTCTAACTATGGCTACACCTTC. Translation gives CASSQEGGPSNYGYTF.

The V gene is TRBV20-1, the J gene TRBJ2-1; no firm D call. CDR3 length: 10 amino acids. V shed 3 bases and J shed 5 bases, with 2 bases lying between them. Germline CDR1 is DFQATT and CDR2 is SNEGSKA (reference sequence). CDR3 loop: CSASDNEQFF. The CDR3 nucleotides are TGCAGTGCTAGCGACAATGAGCAGTTCTTC.

The chain has TRBV4-1 and TRBJ1-5; weak D call: TRBD1 (6 bases). Trimming shortened V by 3 bases and J by 4 bases, and 13 bases separated the two germline ends. Germline loops: CDR1 MGHRA, CDR2 YSYEKL. The CDR3 extends over 15 amino acids. Here the CDR3 reads CASSQLRGGNQPQHF. CDR3 sequence (DNA): TGCGCCAGCAGCCAGCTAAGGGGGGGAAATCAGCCCCAGCATTTT.

The chain carries TRBV5-1 and TRBJ2-1, with 11 bases lining up with TRBD1. Germline V gene lookup returns CDR1 SGHRS and CDR2 YFSETQ. The junction had 12 bases not matched to a gene; V was cut back by 4 bases and J by 9 bases. The CDR3 contains 16 residues. CDR3 loop: CASSPRPGQGAGEQFF. The CDR3 DNA is TGCGCCAGCAGCCCCCGGCCAGGACAGGGGGCGGGTGAGCAGTTCTTC.

V usage is TRBV7-3 and J usage is TRBJ2-1; perhaps TRBD2 as D (6 bases). This CDR3 has 13 residues. Looked up from germline, CDR1 is SGHTA and CDR2 is FQGTGA. V was pared by 4 bases and J by 5 bases, with 9 bases between. CDR3 DNA: TGTGCCAGCAGCTCGGGGGATAACAATGAGCAGTTCTTC. This translates into CASSSGDNNEQFF.

This chain joins TRBV13 and TRBJ2-1; 7 bases are shared with TRBD2. V gave up 4 bases and J gave up 3 bases; unmatched junction bases: 9. The V gene's germline CDR1 is PRHDT and CDR2 FYEKMQ (reference sequence). The CDR3 is made up of 16 amino acids. DNA for the CDR3: TGTGCCAGCAGCTCCTCCGGGACTACCTACTACAATGAGCAGTTCTTC. Its protein is CASSSSGTTYYNEQFF.

The V and J genes are TRBV27 and TRBJ2-7; 9 bases align to TRBD1. Trimming at V came to 4 bases and at J to 6 bases, leaving 7 bases not matched to a gene. Germline CDR1 and CDR2: MNHEY and SMNVEV (reference sequence). This CDR3 spans 14 amino acids. As DNA, the CDR3 is TGTGCCAGCAGTTGGACAGGGGAAGCAGGCGAGCAGTACTTC. Translating it yields CASSWTGEAGEQYF.

V and J are TRBV30 and TRBJ1-3; 7 nucleotides agree with TRBD1. J gave up 0 bases and V 2 bases, and 10 bases lay outside the gene matches. The V gene's germline CDR1 is GTSNPN and CDR2 SVGIG (reference sequence). CDR3 length: 17 amino acids. In DNA, the CDR3 is TGTGCCTGGAGTCGGGACCGGACAGGATTCTCTGGAAACACCATATATTTT. This translates into CAWSRDRTGFSGNTIYF.